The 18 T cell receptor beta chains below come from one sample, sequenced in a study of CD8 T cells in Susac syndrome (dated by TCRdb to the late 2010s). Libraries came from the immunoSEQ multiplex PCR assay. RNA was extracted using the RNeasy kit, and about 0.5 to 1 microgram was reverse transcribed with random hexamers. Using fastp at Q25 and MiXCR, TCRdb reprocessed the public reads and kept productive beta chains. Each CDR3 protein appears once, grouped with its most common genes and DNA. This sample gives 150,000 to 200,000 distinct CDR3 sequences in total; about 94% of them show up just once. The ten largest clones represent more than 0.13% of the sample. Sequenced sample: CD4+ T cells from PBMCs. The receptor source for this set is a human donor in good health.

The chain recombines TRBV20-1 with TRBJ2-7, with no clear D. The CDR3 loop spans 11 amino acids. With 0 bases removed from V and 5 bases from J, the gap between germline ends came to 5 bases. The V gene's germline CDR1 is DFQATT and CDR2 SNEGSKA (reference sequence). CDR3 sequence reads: CSARDSHEQYF. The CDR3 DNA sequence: TGCAGTGCTAGAGATTCGCACGAGCAGTACTTC.

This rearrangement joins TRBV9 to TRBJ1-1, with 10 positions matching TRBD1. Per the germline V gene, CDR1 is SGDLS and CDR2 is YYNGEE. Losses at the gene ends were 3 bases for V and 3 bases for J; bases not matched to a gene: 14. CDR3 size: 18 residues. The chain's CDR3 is CASSAQPGTGVGDTEAFF. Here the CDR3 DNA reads TGTGCCAGCAGCGCCCAACCCGGGACAGGGGTCGGGGACACTGAAGCTTTCTTT.

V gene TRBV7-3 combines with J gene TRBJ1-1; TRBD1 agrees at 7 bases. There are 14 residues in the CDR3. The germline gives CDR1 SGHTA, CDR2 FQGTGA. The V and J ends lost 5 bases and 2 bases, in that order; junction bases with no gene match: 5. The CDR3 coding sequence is TGTGCCAGCAGCCCGACAGGGCTTAACACTGAAGCTTTCTTT. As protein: CASSPTGLNTEAFF.

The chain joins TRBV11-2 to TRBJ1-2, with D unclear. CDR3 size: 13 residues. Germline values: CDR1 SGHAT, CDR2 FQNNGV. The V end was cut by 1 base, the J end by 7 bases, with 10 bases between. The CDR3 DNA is TGTGCCAGCAGCTTAGTCCAGTCTGTTGGCTACACCTTC. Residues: CASSLVQSVGYTF. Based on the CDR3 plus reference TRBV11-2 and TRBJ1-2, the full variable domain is EAGVAQSPRYKIIEKRQSVAFWCNPISGHATLYWYQQILGQGPKLLIQFQNNGVVDDSQLPKDRFSAERLKGVDSTLKIQPAKLEDSAVYLCASSLVQSVGYTFGSGTRLTVV.

The CDR3 spells CASSEHRGAEQFF. For the CDR3, the DNA is TGTGCCAGCAGTGAACACAGGGGAGCGGAGCAGTTCTTC. The chain couples TRBV6-1 to TRBJ2-1, with 7 bases lining up with TRBD1. The CDR3 extends over 13 amino acids. V lost 2 bases, J lost 10 bases, and 5 bases stayed unmatched. Per the germline V gene, CDR1 is MNHNS and CDR2 is SASEGT.

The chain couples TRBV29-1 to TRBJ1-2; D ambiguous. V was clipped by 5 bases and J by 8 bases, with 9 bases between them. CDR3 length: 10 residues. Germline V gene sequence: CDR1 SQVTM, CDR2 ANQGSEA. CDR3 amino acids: CSVSSEGYTF. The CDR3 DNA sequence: TGCAGCGTTAGTTCGGAGGGCTACACCTTC.

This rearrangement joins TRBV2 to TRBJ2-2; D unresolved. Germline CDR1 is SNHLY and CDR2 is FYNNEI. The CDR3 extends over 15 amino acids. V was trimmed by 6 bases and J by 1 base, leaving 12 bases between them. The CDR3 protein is CASSGPHGNTGELFF. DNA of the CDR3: TGTGCCAGCAGCGGACCCCATGGGAACACCGGGGAGCTGTTTTTT.

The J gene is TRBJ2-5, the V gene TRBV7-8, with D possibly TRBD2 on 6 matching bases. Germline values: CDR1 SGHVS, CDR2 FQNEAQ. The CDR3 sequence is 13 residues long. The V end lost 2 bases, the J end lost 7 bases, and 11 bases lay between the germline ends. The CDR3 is CASSLRREGTQYF. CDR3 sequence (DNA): TGTGCCAGCAGCTTAAGGAGGGAAGGGACCCAGTACTTC.

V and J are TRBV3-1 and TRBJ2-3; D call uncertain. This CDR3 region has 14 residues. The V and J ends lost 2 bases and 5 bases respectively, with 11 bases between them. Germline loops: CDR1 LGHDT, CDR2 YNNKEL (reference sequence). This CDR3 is CASSQKAREDTQYF. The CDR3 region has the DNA TGTGCCAGCAGCCAAAAAGCGCGTGAAGATACGCAGTATTTT.

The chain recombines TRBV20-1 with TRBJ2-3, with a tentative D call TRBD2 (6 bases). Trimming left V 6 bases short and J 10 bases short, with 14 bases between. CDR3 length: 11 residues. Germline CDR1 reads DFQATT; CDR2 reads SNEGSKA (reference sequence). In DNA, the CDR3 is TGCAGTGCCGAGAGGGAGGCGGCGCAGTATTTT. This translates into CSAEREAAQYF.

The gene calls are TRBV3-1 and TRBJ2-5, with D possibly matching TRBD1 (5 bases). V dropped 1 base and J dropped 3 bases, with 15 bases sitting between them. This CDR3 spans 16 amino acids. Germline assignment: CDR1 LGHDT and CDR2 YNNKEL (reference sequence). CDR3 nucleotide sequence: TGTGCCAGCAGCCAAGGGACACGGGCCCATAAAGAGACCCAGTACTTC. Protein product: CASSQGTRAHKETQYF.

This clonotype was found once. CDR3 in amino acids: CASSHRPGGQPYQETQYF. Written as DNA, the CDR3 is TGCGCCAGCAGCCATCGACCGGGGGGACAGCCTTACCAAGAGACCCAGTACTTC. The chain is built from TRBV4-1 and TRBJ2-5, with D perhaps matching TRBD1 or TRBD2 (7 bases each). Trimming cost V 3 bases and J 0 bases, with 20 bases left between them. The CDR3 length is 18 residues. The germline gives CDR1 MGHRA, CDR2 YSYEKL.

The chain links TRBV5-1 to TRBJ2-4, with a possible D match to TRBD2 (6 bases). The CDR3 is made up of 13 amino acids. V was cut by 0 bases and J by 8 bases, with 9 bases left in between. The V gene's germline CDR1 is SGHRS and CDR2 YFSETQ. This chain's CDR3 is CASSLEPGDIQYF. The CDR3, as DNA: TGCGCCAGCAGCTTGGAACCGGGGGACATTCAGTACTTC.

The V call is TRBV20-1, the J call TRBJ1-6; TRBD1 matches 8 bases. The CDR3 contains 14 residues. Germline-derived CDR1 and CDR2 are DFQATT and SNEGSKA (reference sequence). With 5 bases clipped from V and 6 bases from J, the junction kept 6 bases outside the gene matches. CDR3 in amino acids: CSAYKDRANSPLHF. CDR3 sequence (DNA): TGCAGTGCTTATAAGGACAGGGCTAATTCACCCCTCCACTTT.

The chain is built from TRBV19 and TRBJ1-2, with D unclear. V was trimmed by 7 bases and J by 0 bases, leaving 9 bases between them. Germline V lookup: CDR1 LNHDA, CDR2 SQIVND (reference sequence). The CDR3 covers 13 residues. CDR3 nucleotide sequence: TGTGCCAGTACCGTTGGAGCTAACTATGGCTACACCTTC. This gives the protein CASTVGANYGYTF.

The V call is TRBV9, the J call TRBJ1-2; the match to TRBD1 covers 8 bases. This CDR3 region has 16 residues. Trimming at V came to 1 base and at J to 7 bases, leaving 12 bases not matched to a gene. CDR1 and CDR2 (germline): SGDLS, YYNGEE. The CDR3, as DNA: TGTGCCAGCAGCGTAACTCCGGGACAGGAATACAGTGGCTACACCTTC. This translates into CASSVTPGQEYSGYTF.

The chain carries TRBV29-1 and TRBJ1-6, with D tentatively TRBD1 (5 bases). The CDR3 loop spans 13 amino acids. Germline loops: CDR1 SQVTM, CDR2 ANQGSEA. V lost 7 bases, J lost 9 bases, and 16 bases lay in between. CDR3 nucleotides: TGCAGCGCCTCTCTAGGAAGGGGTTCACCCCTCCACTTT. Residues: CSASLGRGSPLHF.

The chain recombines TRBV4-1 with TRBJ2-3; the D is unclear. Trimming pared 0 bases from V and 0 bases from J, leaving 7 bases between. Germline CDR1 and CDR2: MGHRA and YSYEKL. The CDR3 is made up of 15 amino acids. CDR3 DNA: TGCGCCAGCAGCCAAGAGTCGGTGAGCACAGATACGCAGTATTTT. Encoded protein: CASSQESVSTDTQYF.